The source of this TCR beta chain is a study of response to subunit inactivated influenza vaccine. Germline-derived CDR1 and CDR2 are LGHNA and YSLEER. Trimming stripped 3 bases from V and 0 bases from J, with 5 bases between. This CDR3 comprises 13 residues. TCRdb re-called the RT-PCR reads with MiXCR, one entry per CDR3 protein. The sample shows roughly 180,000 distinct CDR3 sequences, about 9.3% of them seen only once. The rearrangement links TRBV4-3 to TRBJ1-1; no definite D call. Material: non-naive T cells sorted from PBMCs, obtained on the day of vaccination. This sequence was found in a man aged 50 to 60 who received an inactivated influenza vaccine. Written as DNA, the CDR3 is TGCGCCAGCAGCCAGAGAGTGAACACTGAAGCTTTCTTT. Its protein is CASSQRVNTEAFF.